Listed below are T cell receptor beta chains from one sample, sequenced in a study of PD-1 blockade in classical Hodgkin lymphoma. Method: immunoSEQ multiplex PCR; TCRdb's copy keeps in-frame clones and lacks some. This repertoire shows tens of thousands of clones, approximately 87% found once; its top ten account for under 25%. The sequencing here drew on peripheral blood mononuclear cells (PBMCs), taken before the second cycle of nivolumab. These receptors were obtained from a human donor with classical Hodgkin lymphoma. Each CDR3 is given with its conserved first and last residue. The order of the fields is J gene, clone size, D gene, V gene, CDR3 protein, CDR3 DNA. The D gene is left open where the match is weak. Size values are once, few and many counts, or a class for expanded clones, and some rows have none.

>TRBJ2-6|.|.|TRBV2
CASRLPTGANVLTF
TGTGCCAGCAGGTTACCAACTGGGGCCAACGTCCTGACTTTC
>TRBJ2-3|.|.|TRBV9
CASSVVGHFSTDTQYF
TGTGCCAGCAGCGTAGTAGGTCACTTTAGCACAGATACGCAGTATTTT
>TRBJ1-1|.|.|TRBV30
CAWRAFGQGSAEAFF
TGTGCCTGGAGGGCTTTTGGGCAGGGATCCGCTGAAGCTTTCTTT
>TRBJ2-2|.|.|TRBV10-1
CASSEAGANTGELFF
TGCGCCAGCAGTGAAGCCGGGGCGAACACCGGGGAGCTGTTTTTT
>TRBJ2-2|.|.|TRBV7-9
CASSPRSGNTGELFF
TGTGCCAGCAGCCCACGCAGCGGGAACACCGGGGAGCTGTTTTTT
>TRBJ2-3|.|TRBD1|TRBV10-1
CASPRGQPTDTQYF
TGCGCCAGTCCCCGGGGACAGCCCACAGATACGCAGTATTTT
>TRBJ1-6|.|.|TRBV19
CASSPTPSRLSPLHF
TGTGCCAGTAGCCCGACACCGTCTCGGCTTTCACCCCTCCACTTT
>TRBJ1-1|.|TRBD1|TRBV11-3
CASSRQGATEAFF
TGTGCCAGCAGCCGACAGGGGGCCACTGAAGCTTTCTTT
>TRBJ2-3|.|TRBD1|TRBV7-8
CASSFTHLDRVADTQYF
TGTGCCAGCAGTTTTACTCATCTTGACAGGGTGGCAGATACGCAGTATTTT
>TRBJ2-7|.|.|TRBV21-1
CASSKAARTNYEQYF
TGTGCCAGCAGCAAAGCGGCCCGTACGAACTACGAGCAGTACTTC
>TRBJ2-7|.|TRBD1|TRBV7-2
CASSLSVWGRGKLYEQYF
TGTGCCAGCAGCTTAAGTGTTTGGGGCAGGGGGAAACTCTACGAGCAGTACTTC
>TRBJ1-1|.|TRBD1|TRBV14
CASSHTQTGRAEAFF
TGTGCCAGCAGCCACACCCAGACAGGGAGGGCTGAAGCTTTCTTT
>TRBJ2-1|.|TRBD2|TRBV25-1
CASSEGGNEQFF
TGTGCCAGCAGTGAGGGAGGGAATGAGCAGTTCTTC
>TRBJ1-2|.|.|TRBV5-6
CASSIDTDYGYTF
TGTGCCAGCAGCATCGACACGGACTATGGCTACACCTTC
>TRBJ1-1|.|.|TRBV14
CASSQDFFGNTEAFF
TGTGCCAGCAGCCAAGATTTCTTCGGGAACACTGAAGCTTTCTTT
>TRBJ2-5|.|.|TRBV6-6
CASSYGGLEMDETQYF
TGTGCCAGCAGTTATGGAGGACTGGAGATGGATGAGACCCAGTACTTC
>TRBJ2-1|.|.|TRBV4-2
CASSQDLAGYNEQFF
TGTGCCAGCAGCCAAGATCTAGCTGGATACAATGAGCAGTTCTTC
>TRBJ1-2|.|.|TRBV14
CASSSGRQSYTF
TGTGCCAGCAGCTCAGGACGTCAGAGCTACACCTTC
>TRBJ2-5|.|.|TRBV5-1
CASSLMTGTQETQYF
TGCGCCAGCAGCTTGATGACAGGAACCCAAGAGACCCAGTACTTC
>TRBJ1-4|.|.|TRBV7-9
CASSRRTGGEKLFF
TGTGCCAGCAGCCGACGGACCGGGGGCGAAAAACTGTTTTTT
>TRBJ1-6|.|.|TRBV2
CASSETSSYNSPLHF
TGTGCCAGCAGTGAAACGAGCTCCTATAATTCACCCCTCCACTTT
>TRBJ2-3|once|.|TRBV7-2
CASSSFGFSTDTQYF
TGTGCCAGCAGCTCCTTTGGTTTCAGCACAGATACGCAGTATTTT
>TRBJ2-2|.|.|TRBV6-1
CASSAVRGGTGELFF
TGTGCCAGCAGTGCGGTAAGGGGTGGCACCGGGGAGCTGTTTTTT
>TRBJ1-1|.|.|TRBV7-2
CASSLAHVGNTEAFF
TGTGCCAGCAGCTTAGCGCACGTGGGGAACACTGAAGCTTTCTTT
>TRBJ2-7|once|.|TRBV19
CASSMGRVYEQYF
TGTGCCAGTAGTATGGGCAGGGTGTACGAGCAGTACTTC
>TRBJ2-1|.|TRBD1|TRBV5-4
CASSLAGQGGNEQFF
TGTGCCAGCAGCTTGGCGGGACAGGGCGGCAATGAGCAGTTCTTC
>TRBJ1-1|.|.|TRBV7-6
CASSLAAGRDTEAFF
TGTGCCAGCAGCTTAGCGGCAGGGAGGGACACTGAAGCTTTCTTT
>TRBJ2-7|.|TRBD2|TRBV29-1
CSVGTSGTYEQYF
TGCAGCGTTGGGACTAGCGGTACCTACGAGCAGTACTTC